Following are 30 T cell receptor beta chains from one sample sequenced in a study of shared clonotypes between healthy human individuals. The assay was immunoSEQ multiplex PCR, and TCRdb's table has in-frame clones only and misses some. The profile shows about a million clones, about 72% of them singletons. The sample comprised memory CD4+ T cells from PBMCs. The subset: CD45RA-negative fraction. The receptors shown here come from a man younger than 35 in good health. Some clones in this sample may be carry-over from other donors' samples.

Many counts were recorded for this clone. The V call is TRBV19, the J call TRBJ2-7, with D tentatively TRBD1 (6 bases). The germline V gene encodes CDR1 LNHDA and CDR2 SQIVND (reference sequence). CDR3 length: 12 amino acids. V gave up 3 bases and J gave up 7 bases, with 10 bases separating them. CDR3 DNA: TGTGCCAGTAGTATGGGAACAGGGGAGCAGTACTTC. This sequence encodes CASSMGTGEQYF.

This clone came up a few times. This chain uses TRBV29-1 with TRBJ1-2, with a possible D match to TRBD1 (5 bases). V was pared by 4 bases and J by 2 bases, with 17 bases between. The CDR3 is 15 residues long. Germline CDR1 and CDR2: SQVTM and ANQGSEA. The CDR3 protein is CSVGPKTADNYGYTF. CDR3 nucleotide sequence: TGCAGCGTTGGCCCCAAGACAGCGGACAACTATGGCTACACCTTC.

The gene calls are TRBV6-1 and TRBJ1-5; tentatively, D is TRBD1 (5 bases). Germline-derived CDR1 and CDR2 are MNHNS and SASEGT. The germline V and J ends were trimmed by 6 bases and 1 base, with 13 bases remaining between them. The CDR3 has 15 residues. The CDR3 bases are TGTGCCAGCAGCCGCAGGGAGAGGAGCAATCAGCCCCAGCATTTT. It specifies CASSRRERSNQPQHF.

The J gene is TRBJ1-4, the V gene TRBV29-1, with a tentative D call TRBD1 (5 bases). The V end lost 4 bases, the J end lost 8 bases, and 11 bases lay between the germline ends. The CDR3 extends over 12 amino acids. Per the germline V gene, CDR1 is SQVTM and CDR2 is ANQGSEA. The DNA for the CDR3 is TGCAGCGTTGCTCAGGGAAACGAAAAACTGTTTTTT. As protein: CSVAQGNEKLFF.

The V and J genes are TRBV19 and TRBJ1-2; weak D call: TRBD1 (5 bases). Germline values: CDR1 LNHDA, CDR2 SQIVND (reference sequence). The CDR3 length is 13 residues. V was cut by 7 bases and J by 5 bases, with 14 bases left in between. CDR3 in amino acids: CASTRGNRYGYTF. DNA for the CDR3: TGTGCCAGTACCCGGGGGAATCGATATGGCTACACCTTC.

The chain links TRBV6-1 to TRBJ2-1; D tentatively fits TRBD1 or TRBD2 (5 bases each). CDR3 length equals 13 residues. Trimming removed 1 base at V and 12 bases at J, with 13 bases between. The germline V gene encodes CDR1 MNHNS and CDR2 SASEGT. CDR3 protein: CASSEDLGRGQFF. DNA for the CDR3: TGTGCCAGCAGTGAAGATCTGGGACGCGGGCAGTTCTTC.

The chain has TRBV6-6 and TRBJ2-7; D is perhaps TRBD1 (6 bases). The V gene's germline CDR1 is MNHNY and CDR2 SVGAGI (reference sequence). Trimming shortened V by 2 bases and J by 3 bases, and 11 bases separated the two germline ends. The CDR3 has 14 amino acids. CDR3 loop: CASSYATGIYEQYF. The CDR3 nucleotides read TGTGCCAGCAGTTACGCAACAGGGATCTACGAGCAGTACTTC.

Ten or more counts support this clone. The chain has TRBV30 and TRBJ2-7; D call uncertain. Looked up from germline, CDR1 is GTSNPN and CDR2 is SVGIG (reference sequence). V lost 0 bases, J lost 9 bases, and 12 bases lay in between. The CDR3 contains 12 residues. As DNA, the CDR3 is TGTGCCTGGAGTGTTGGCCGTCCGGGGCAGTACTTC. It translates to CAWSVGRPGQYF.

The chain carries TRBV2 and TRBJ1-1, with a weak D call TRBD1 (6 bases). The CDR3 spans 12 residues. The V end lost 5 bases, the J end lost 9 bases, and 13 bases lay between the germline ends. Germline loops: CDR1 SNHLY, CDR2 FYNNEI. Here the CDR3 reads CASSRTGFQAFF. As DNA, the CDR3 is TGTGCCAGCAGTCGCACAGGGTTTCAAGCTTTCTTT. Full variable domain (missing parts from reference TRBV2 and TRBJ1-1): EPEVTQTPSHQVTQMGQEVILRCVPISNHLYFYWYRQILGQKVEFLVSFYNNEISEKSEIFDDQFSVERPDGSNFTLKIRSTKLEDSAMYFCASSRTGFQAFFGQGTRLTVV.

This sequence joins TRBV29-1 and TRBJ1-5; maybe TRBD1 (5 bases). The V and J ends lost 3 bases and 5 bases respectively, with 14 bases between them. The CDR3 contains 14 residues. Germline lookup yields CDR1 SQVTM and CDR2 ANQGSEA. CDR3 protein: CSVEEGRGDQPQHF. DNA for the CDR3: TGCAGCGTTGAGGAGGGGCGAGGGGATCAGCCCCAGCATTTT. The full variable domain, in which reference TRBV29-1 and TRBJ1-5 provide the parts outside the CDR3, is SAVISQKPSRDICQRGTSLTIQCQVDSQVTMMFWYRQQPGQSLTLIATANQGSEATYESGFVIDKFPISRPNLTFSTLTVSNMSPEDSSIYLCSVEEGRGDQPQHFGDGTRLSIL.

V and J are TRBV5-1 and TRBJ2-5, with D possibly being TRBD2 (6 bases). There are 19 residues in the CDR3. The ends were cut back, 3 bases at V and 3 bases at J, with 27 bases in the middle. CDR1 is SGHRS and CDR2 is YFSETQ in the germline V gene. The CDR3 reads CASSWLLTSTITPKETQYF. CDR3 in DNA: TGCGCCAGCAGCTGGTTACTAACTAGCACCATTACCCCCAAAGAGACCCAGTACTTC.

The V and J genes are TRBV28 and TRBJ1-1; D gene ambiguous. Germline values: CDR1 MDHEN, CDR2 SYDVKM. The CDR3 sequence is 14 residues long. Trimming left V 5 bases short and J 2 bases short, with 12 bases between. The CDR3 loop reads CASSPAVFNTEAFF. The CDR3 bases are TGTGCCAGCAGTCCCGCCGTGTTCAACACTGAAGCTTTCTTT.

The chain joins TRBV7-8 to TRBJ2-7; 8 bases line up with TRBD1. Germline loops: CDR1 SGHVS, CDR2 FQNEAQ. The CDR3 spans 14 residues. J was trimmed by 1 base and V by 6 bases; bases with no gene match: 5. CDR3 in amino acids: CASRQQGASYEQYF. For the CDR3, the DNA is TGTGCCAGCAGACAGCAGGGGGCTTCCTACGAGCAGTACTTC.

The chain combines TRBV15 with TRBJ2-1, with D possibly TRBD2 on 6 matching bases. Germline V lookup: CDR1 LNHNV, CDR2 YYDKDF (reference sequence). The V and J ends lost 4 bases and 2 bases respectively, with 12 bases between them. The length of the CDR3 is 15 residues. The CDR3 loop is CATSKGGGTYNEQFF. CDR3 DNA sequence: TGTGCCACCAGCAAAGGAGGAGGGACCTACAATGAGCAGTTCTTC.

This clone was seen a few times. The chain joins TRBV28 to TRBJ2-4; a weak D match, TRBD2 (5 bases). Trimming left V 4 bases short and J 10 bases short, with 8 bases between. The V gene's germline CDR1 is MDHEN and CDR2 SYDVKM. The CDR3 is made up of 11 amino acids. DNA of the CDR3: TGTGCCAGCAGTTCAGAGCGGATTCAGTACTTC. This gives the protein CASSSERIQYF.

Of note for this clone: This clone may be a read error of a much larger clone one base away. The rearrangement joins TRBV4-2 to TRBJ1-2; possible D gene TRBD1, 5 bases. The germline gives CDR1 LGHNA, CDR2 YNFKEQ. Between the trimmed V and J ends, which lost 4 bases and 2 bases, there was a span of 8 bases. The CDR3 spans 13 residues. DNA for the CDR3: TGTGCCAGCAGCCCAGACAGAAACTATGGCTACACCTTC. Amino acids: CASSPDRNYGYTF.

The chain has TRBV30 and TRBJ2-7; 10 bases fit TRBD1. Unmatched junction bases numbered 5, after V lost 3 bases and J lost 3 bases. The CDR3 sequence is 14 residues long. In germline, CDR1 is GTSNPN, CDR2 SVGIG (reference sequence). In DNA form, the CDR3 reads TGTGCCTGGAGGCCGGGACAGGGGTTCTACGAGCAGTACTTC. Translation gives CAWRPGQGFYEQYF. Together with reference TRBV30 and TRBJ2-7, the CDR3 gives the full variable domain: SQTIHQWPATLVQPVGSPLSLECTVEGTSNPNLYWYRQAAGRGLQLLFYSVGIGQISSEVPQNLSASRPQDRQFILSSKKLLLSDSGFYLCAWRPGQGFYEQYFGPGTRLTVT.

The chain employs TRBV5-6 and TRBJ2-7; D is unclear. The ends were cut back, 0 bases at V and 4 bases at J, with 14 bases in the middle. Germline CDR1 SGHDT, CDR2 YYEEEE. This CDR3 has 15 amino acids. CDR3 coding DNA: TGTGCCAGCAGCTTGGCCCGTCGTCCGGAATACGAGCAGTACTTC. This gives the protein CASSLARRPEYEQYF.

The CDR3 region has the DNA TGTGCCAGCAGCTCCCAAACGCTCGCCGGGGAGCAGTACTTC. This codes for CASSSQTLAGEQYF. The V and J genes are TRBV7-2 and TRBJ2-7; no reliable D call. Germline values: CDR1 SGHTA, CDR2 FQGNSA. V was pared by 4 bases and J by 7 bases, with 17 bases between. There are 14 residues in the CDR3.

The V gene is TRBV4-1, the J gene TRBJ2-7, with 9 bases lining up with TRBD1. In germline, CDR1 is MGHRA, CDR2 YSYEKL. This CDR3 is built from 15 residues. V gave up 2 bases and J gave up 3 bases; unmatched junction bases: 5. CDR3 sequence reads: CASSQTGQGSYEQYF. CDR3 DNA sequence: TGCGCCAGCAGCCAAACAGGACAGGGGAGCTACGAGCAGTACTTC.

As regards this clone: In the same sample, other DNA sequences code for this CDR3. The V call is TRBV30, the J call TRBJ1-4; possibly TRBD1 for D (6 bases). CDR3 length: 13 residues. Germline CDR1 GTSNPN, CDR2 SVGIG (reference sequence). Trimming removed 3 bases at V and 2 bases at J, with 7 bases between. CDR3 DNA: TGTGCCTGGAGCGGACAGACTAATGAAAAACTGTTTTTT. It is translated as CAWSGQTNEKLFF.

This chain connects TRBV28 to TRBJ2-5; D unclear. Germline V gene lookup returns CDR1 MDHEN and CDR2 SYDVKM. This CDR3 is built from 14 residues. Trimming pared 5 bases from V and 2 bases from J, leaving 12 bases between. CDR3 sequence: CASSPLGLQETQYF. CDR3 nucleotides: TGTGCCAGCAGTCCCCTTGGCCTACAAGAGACCCAGTACTTC.

The chain has TRBV5-1 and TRBJ2-1, with 9 bases fitting TRBD1. CDR3 length: 16 amino acids. CDR1 and CDR2 from the germline V gene are SGHRS and YFSETQ. V lost 2 bases and J lost 9; bases outside the gene matches: 12. This chain's CDR3 is CASSFTRGQGDREQFF. The CDR3 coding sequence is TGCGCCAGCAGCTTTACGAGGGGACAGGGCGATCGTGAGCAGTTCTTC.

The rearrangement uses TRBV9 and TRBJ2-3, with 11 bases fitting TRBD2. Germline lookup yields CDR1 SGDLS and CDR2 YYNGEE. Trimming removed 0 bases from V and 4 bases from J; junction bases left unmatched: 10. The CDR3 spans 18 residues. As DNA, the CDR3 is TGTGCCAGCAGCGTAGGGAGGATAGCGGGAGGGCGTCCAGATACGCAGTATTTT. It encodes CASSVGRIAGGRPDTQYF.

There are many counts of this clone. The identical CDR3 is also encoded by other nucleotide sequences in the sample. The rearrangement uses TRBV5-1 and TRBJ1-1; 12 bases line up with TRBD1. V was pared by 4 bases and J by 4 bases, with 8 bases of the junction left unmatched. The CDR3 consists of 16 residues. The V gene's germline CDR1 is SGHRS and CDR2 YFSETQ. CDR3 DNA sequence: TGCGCCAGCAGCCCAGGGACAGGGGGCGCGGGCACTGAAGCTTTCTTT. The encoded protein is CASSPGTGGAGTEAFF.

DNA for the CDR3: TGTGCCAGCAGCTTAGATAGCGGAGGAGGCTACGAGCAGTACTTC. This translates into CASSLDSGGGYEQYF. The genes are TRBV7-2 and TRBJ2-7; maybe TRBD2 (6 bases). Germline V gene sequence: CDR1 SGHTA, CDR2 FQGNSA. Trimming shortened V by 1 base and J by 3 bases, and 13 bases separated the two germline ends. The CDR3 is made up of 15 amino acids.

The V and J genes are TRBV29-1 and TRBJ2-7; D possibly corresponds to TRBD2 (5 bases). The CDR3 has 13 amino acids. With 7 bases removed from V and 5 bases from J, the gap between germline ends came to 18 bases. In germline, CDR1 is SQVTM, CDR2 ANQGSEA. The CDR3 nucleotides read TGCAGCGCCCGCGCCCGGTGGGGAGACGAGCAGTACTTC. Protein product: CSARARWGDEQYF.

V is TRBV5-6 and J is TRBJ2-2; D is undetermined. Trimming stripped 2 bases from V and 3 bases from J, with 11 bases between. Germline values: CDR1 SGHDT, CDR2 YYEEEE. This CDR3 is built from 15 residues. The CDR3 spells CASSFYIRDTGELFF. The CDR3 coding sequence is TGTGCCAGCAGCTTTTATATTCGGGACACCGGGGAGCTGTTTTTT.

J is TRBJ2-7 and V is TRBV2, with 9 bases matching TRBD1. The CDR3 contains 14 residues. V lost 0 bases, J lost 5 bases, and 2 bases stayed unmatched. Germline V CDR1 and CDR2: SNHLY, FYNNEI. CDR3 DNA: TGTGCCAGCAGTGAAGCGGGGACAGGGAACGAGCAGTACTTC. Protein product: CASSEAGTGNEQYF.

The gene calls are TRBV5-1 and TRBJ1-1; D unresolved. The V end lost 6 bases, the J end lost 12 bases, and 12 bases lay between the germline ends. The germline V gene has CDR1 SGHRS and CDR2 YFSETQ. The CDR3 is made up of 10 amino acids. CDR3 amino acids: CASTLVFTFF. CDR3 DNA: TGCGCCAGCACCCTCGTCTTCACTTTCTTT.